The clone carrying this T cell receptor (beta chain) occurred a few times. Its antigen is unidentified. These data belong to a study of T-cell memory formation after mild COVID-19. Overall study: TCR clusters showed largely donor specificity. Overall study results and limits: Mostly located in CM and EM were contracting CD4+ clones, with contracting CD8+ clones located in EMRA.

V dropped 3 bases and J dropped 3 bases, with 9 bases sitting between them. Per germline, CDR1 DFQATT and CDR2 SNEGSKA (reference sequence). This CDR3 is 12 amino acids long. Using constant-segment primers, 5'RACE produced TCR alpha and TCR beta cDNA libraries carrying sample barcodes and UMIs. One entry per CDR3 protein results from TCRdb running MiXCR on the 5' RACE reads. Among 350,000 to 500,000 distinct CDR3 sequences, 23% were seen once, and the ten largest hold roughly 14%. This clonotype was sampled from an adult woman who had mild COVID-19 (a few samples of this study predate the infection). Cell type and time point are not known. The genes are TRBV20-1 and TRBJ2-7; D perhaps matches TRBD2 (5 bases). Sequencing was performed on PBMCs or a T cell subset sorted from them (not recorded which). CDR3 sequence (DNA): TGCAGTGCTAGGGGAGTGGACTACGAGCAGTACTTC. It is translated as CSARGVDYEQYF.